This TCR beta chain was documented in a study of shared clonotypes between healthy human individuals. At the level of the study: For every donor, three CD4 naive, three CD4 memory, two CD8 naive and one CD8 memory plates were used.

The assay was immunoSEQ multiplex PCR, and TCRdb's table has in-frame clones only and misses some. The sample carries some 1,100,000 clones, about 84% recorded once. This clonotype originated in a man between 18 and 29 years old in good health. Some clones in this sample may be carry-over from other donors' samples. The sample consisted of memory CD4+ T cells from PBMCs. The subset: CD45RA-negative fraction.

CDR3 DNA sequence: TGCAGCGTTCGAGGCCGCGCACAGGGGGCTGCCTATGGCTACACCTTC. It is translated as CSVRGRAQGAAYGYTF. The J gene is TRBJ1-2, the V gene TRBV29-1; TRBD1 matches 9 bases. This CDR3 is built from 16 residues. V shed 5 bases, J shed 4 bases, and the junction held 14 bases outside the gene matches. In germline, CDR1 is SQVTM, CDR2 ANQGSEA.